The TCR beta chain under discussion was sequenced for a study of neoadjuvant anti-PD-1 for oral cavity cancer. For the study at large: Patients without progression received a fourth nivolumab dose around day 43, then surgical resection on days 50-56.

Time point indicated: after neoadjuvant nivolumab, at surgical resection. Blood libraries mostly used around 510 ng genomic DNA, six replicates each. Using immunoSEQ multiplex PCR, the repertoire was profiled, and TCRdb retains in-frame clones only, with some absent. The sample shows roughly 32,000 clones, about 80% of them seen only once. The CDR3 is 14 amino acids. The ends were cut back, 0 bases at V and 1 base at J, with 4 bases in the middle. Germline loops: CDR1 SGHNT, CDR2 YYREEE (reference sequence). The V gene is TRBV5-4, the J gene TRBJ2-2; D remains unclear. The sequencing here drew on PBMCs, taken after nivolumab (anti-PD-1) treatment. The receptor was derived from a person between 40 and 80 years old with oral cavity squamous cell carcinoma. The CDR3 spells CASSLAGNTGELFF. In nucleotides, the CDR3 is TGTGCCAGCAGCTTGGCAGGGAACACCGGGGAGCTGTTTTTT.